A single sample is the source of the 7 T cell receptor beta chains below, sequenced in a study of OX40 agonist ivuxolimab in advanced cancers. TCRdb's copy holds only in-frame clones and misses some; the assay was immunoSEQ multiplex PCR. The table records about 79,000 clones, approximately 85% of them present only once. The sequencing used CD4+ or CD8+ T cells sorted from blood, collected in a trial of the OX40 agonist ivuxolimab. The receptors originated from an adult with an advanced solid tumor such as melanoma, head and neck, liver or kidney cancer.

V is TRBV11-2 and J is TRBJ2-1; 9 bases are shared with TRBD2. This CDR3 spans 17 amino acids. Germline CDR1 SGHAT, CDR2 FQNNGV. V trimming: 0 bases; J trimming: 5 bases; junction bases outside the gene matches: 8. CDR3 residues: CASSLDRASGINNEQFF. For the CDR3, the DNA is TGTGCCAGCAGCTTAGATAGGGCTAGCGGGATCAACAATGAGCAGTTCTTC. Looking up the rest from reference TRBV11-2 and TRBJ2-1 gives the full variable domain: EAGVAQSPRYKIIEKRQSVAFWCNPISGHATLYWYQQILGQGPKLLIQFQNNGVVDDSQLPKDRFSAERLKGVDSTLKIQPAKLEDSAVYLCASSLDRASGINNEQFFGPGTRLTVL.

The chain joins TRBV2 to TRBJ1-5; a weak D match, TRBD1 (6 bases). The CDR3 is 14 residues long. Trimming pared 2 bases from V and 7 bases from J, leaving 12 bases between. Germline-derived CDR1 and CDR2 are SNHLY and FYNNEI. The CDR3 coding sequence is TGTGCCAGCAGTGAATTGTCAGGGGACCAGCCCCAGCATTTT. It yields the protein CASSELSGDQPQHF.

The J gene is TRBJ2-3, the V gene TRBV5-1; possible D gene TRBD1, 5 bases. The V end was cut by 0 bases, the J end by 0 bases, with 5 bases between. CDR1 and CDR2 from the germline V gene are SGHRS and YFSETQ. The CDR3 covers 14 residues. CDR3 sequence reads: CASSLEGSTDTQYF. CDR3 bases: TGCGCCAGCAGCTTGGAGGGGAGCACAGATACGCAGTATTTT. Filled out from reference TRBV5-1 and TRBJ2-3, the complete variable domain reads KAGVTQTPRYLIKTRGQQVTLSCSPISGHRSVSWYQQTPGQGLQFLFEYFSETQRNKGNFPGRFSGRQFSNSRSEMNVSTLELGDSALYLCASSLEGSTDTQYFGPGTRLTVL.

The genes are TRBV28 and TRBJ1-4, with 9 bases fitting TRBD1. V dropped 6 bases and J dropped 4; count of bases not matched to a gene: 6. The CDR3 covers 15 residues. Germline V gene sequence: CDR1 MDHEN, CDR2 SYDVKM. CDR3 protein: CASRPGTGFNEKLFF. CDR3 DNA: TGTGCCAGCAGACCCGGGACAGGGTTTAATGAAAAACTGTTTTTT.

This clone appeared a few times. V is TRBV29-1 and J is TRBJ1-1, with 11 bases matching TRBD1. This CDR3 has 12 amino acids. CDR1 and CDR2 from the germline V gene are SQVTM and ANQGSEA. Unmatched junction bases numbered 4, after V lost 7 bases and J lost 6 bases. The CDR3, as DNA: TGCAGCGGCCTGGGACAGGGGGCTGAAGCTTTCTTT. Translation gives CSGLGQGAEAFF.

The chain uses TRBV18 and TRBJ2-1, with D unclear. V lost 0 bases to trimming and J lost 0 bases, with 12 bases between them. The CDR3 extends over 17 amino acids. Germline CDR1 is KGHSH and CDR2 is LQKENI. The CDR3 is CASSPPGLYNSYNEQFF. In DNA form, the CDR3 reads TGTGCCAGCTCACCACCAGGGTTATACAACTCCTACAATGAGCAGTTCTTC.

The CDR3 bases are TGTGCCAGCAGTTCGAAGACAGTCTCCTACGAGCAGTACTTC. This gives the protein CASSSKTVSYEQYF. V usage is TRBV27 and J usage is TRBJ2-7; D is perhaps TRBD1 (5 bases). Trimming cost V 4 bases and J 0 bases, with 10 bases left between them. Germline V gives CDR1 MNHEY, CDR2 SMNVEV (reference sequence). The CDR3 totals 14 residues.